This TCR beta chain emerged from a study of graft-versus-host responses after intestinal transplantation. On the study more broadly: Transplantation in recipients was multivisceral, liver-intestinal, or isolated intestinal. Tacrolimus and steroids were given for about 3 years to all recipients after anti-thymocyte globulin induction. Findings and caveats of the study: The recipient marrow held GvH clones, and some of them showed up first in ileum or blood.

Generated by immunoSEQ multiplex PCR, the TCRdb table keeps only in-frame clones and is missing some. Of over 70,000 clones in the sample, roughly 87% are singletons; the top ten hold about 18%. This clone was picked up one time. Its cognate antigen is unknown. The germline gives CDR1 SGHDN, CDR2 FVKESK. This CDR3 is 19 amino acids long. Trimming removed 0 bases from V and 0 bases from J, with 15 bases in between. The receptor comes from a human donor who received an intestinal transplant. This sample comprised unstimulated CD8+ T cells sorted from spleen or lymph node cells, obtained before intestinal transplant. The chain recombines TRBV14 with TRBJ2-6, with TRBD1 as a possible D gene (5 bases). CDR3 DNA: TGTGCCAGCAGCCAAGATCAGGAACAGGTGAGCTCTGGGGCCAACGTCCTGACTTTC. It encodes CASSQDQEQVSSGANVLTF.